The clone carrying this T cell receptor beta chain has just a few counts. Its specificity is unknown. This entry comes from a study of post-analysis software for immune sequencing data. Study-level findings and limits: Compared with controls, patients had more of roughly five TRBV segments, including TRBV5-6, TRBV5-1 and TRBV20-1.

The CDR3 consists of 11 residues. Per germline, CDR1 SQVTM and CDR2 ANQGSEA. The library was made from cDNA and included unique molecular identifiers. TCRdb reprocessed the PCR reads via MiXCR and lists one record per CDR3 protein. This sample has about half a million distinct CDR3 sequences, with 45% found just once. This receptor was taken from a girl between 5 and 17 years old with multiple sclerosis. The V call is TRBV29-1, the J call TRBJ2-5, with D possibly TRBD1 on 6 matching bases. Sequenced: blood. Here the CDR3 reads CTGQYQETQYF. The CDR3 DNA is TGCACCGGACAGTACCAAGAGACCCAGTACTTC. The variable domain in full, with the rest retrieved from reference TRBV29-1 and TRBJ2-5, is SAVISQKPSRDICQRGTSLTIQCQVDSQVTMMFWYRQQPGQSLTLIATANQGSEATYESGFVIDKFPISRPNLTFSTLTVSNMSPEDSSIYLCTGQYQETQYFGPGTRLLVL.